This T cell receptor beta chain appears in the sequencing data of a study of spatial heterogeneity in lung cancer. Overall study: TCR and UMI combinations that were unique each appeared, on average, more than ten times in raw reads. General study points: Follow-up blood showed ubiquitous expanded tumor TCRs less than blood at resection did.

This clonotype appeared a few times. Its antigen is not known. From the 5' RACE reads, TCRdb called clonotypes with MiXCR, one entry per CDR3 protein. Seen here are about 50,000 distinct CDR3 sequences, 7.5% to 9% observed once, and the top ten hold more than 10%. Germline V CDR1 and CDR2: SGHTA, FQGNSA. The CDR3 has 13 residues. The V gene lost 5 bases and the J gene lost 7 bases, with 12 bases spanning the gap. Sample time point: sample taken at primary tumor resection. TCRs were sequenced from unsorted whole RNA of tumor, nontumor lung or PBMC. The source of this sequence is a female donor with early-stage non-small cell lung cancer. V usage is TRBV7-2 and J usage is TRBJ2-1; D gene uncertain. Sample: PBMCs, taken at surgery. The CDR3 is CASSPWTINEQFF. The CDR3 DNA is TGTGCCAGCAGCCCTTGGACGATTAATGAGCAGTTCTTC.